Here is one TCR beta chain with its context. Its antigen is still unknown. These data originate in a study of a mutant IDH1 vaccine in newly diagnosed glioma. Profiled with immunoSEQ multiplex PCR; TCRdb holds only in-frame clones, not every one. The data hold about 94,000 clones, with over 85% observed a single time. Time point denoted: week 47, end of study. Vaccination used 300 ug of mutant IDH1 20-mer peptide per dose, with topical imiquimod. V shed 0 bases and J shed 0 bases, with 6 bases lying between them. The CDR3 covers 14 residues. The germline V gene has CDR1 MNHNY and CDR2 SVGAGI (reference sequence).

Here the sequenced sample was PBMCs, taken from a glioma patient whose treatment included an IDH1 peptide vaccine. This receptor was obtained from a woman between 45 and 60 years old with glioma. V and J are TRBV6-6 and TRBJ2-7; D remains ambiguous. The CDR3 protein is CASSYSSSSYEQYF. DNA for the CDR3: TGTGCCAGCAGTTACTCGAGTTCCTCCTACGAGCAGTACTTC.